The clone carrying this TCR beta chain came up a few times. The antigen remains undetermined. The record originates from a study of early T cells in non-severe SARS-CoV-2 infection. Overall study: RNA in bulk from unsorted whole blood was sequenced, and chains were unpaired.

V lost 1 base, J lost 1 base, and 13 bases lay in between. The CDR3 extends over 16 amino acids. Study findings and constraints: There was a bias toward anti-spike CD8 responses in VDJdb matching, which missed private and CD4 specificities.

Researchers attached unique molecular identifiers to individual cDNA molecules. One entry per CDR3 protein, called by TCRdb with MiXCR from the 5' RACE reads. Of tens of thousands of distinct CDR3 sequences detected, roughly a tenth appear once; the ten largest clones hold roughly 6%. The sample was whole blood. This TCR derives from an adult who was a healthcare worker with PCR-confirmed SARS-CoV-2 infection or an uninfected control (not recorded which). The J gene is TRBJ2-5, the V gene TRBV12-3 or TRBV12-4; unclear D gene. CDR3 loop: CASSLVFWGGQETQYF. CDR3 coding DNA: TGTGCCAGCAGTTTAGTGTTCTGGGGTGGCCAAGAGACCCAGTACTTC.